The T cell receptor beta chain under discussion was sequenced for a study of blood T cell repertoires in COVID-19. In the study overall: The United States, Italy and Spain provided the acute and convalescent COVID-19 samples.

This clone has at least ten counts. Germline V lookup: CDR1 MNHEY, CDR2 SVGAGI. Trimming took 10 bases from V and 0 from J; bases not matched to a gene: 8. CDR3 length equals 14 residues. Seattle patients were enrolled while actively infected and followed longitudinally. Study processing details: Estimates of nucleated cell counts were drawn from the amplification of reference gene primers. Sequencing was performed with immunoSEQ multiplex PCR; in TCRdb, only in-frame clones are kept and a portion is missing. Clone size and the V and J calls come from that table; the DNA yielded D and trimming. Here the sample spans roughly 150,000 clones, about 87% being singletons.

Sample: peripheral blood. This clonotype was sampled from an elderly woman with COVID-19, enrolled during active disease. This sequence joins TRBV6-5 and TRBJ1-1, with 7 bases lining up with TRBD1. The CDR3 protein is CAIKTGQMNTEAFF. DNA for the CDR3: TGTGCCATAAAAACGGGACAGATGAACACTGAAGCTTTCTTT.